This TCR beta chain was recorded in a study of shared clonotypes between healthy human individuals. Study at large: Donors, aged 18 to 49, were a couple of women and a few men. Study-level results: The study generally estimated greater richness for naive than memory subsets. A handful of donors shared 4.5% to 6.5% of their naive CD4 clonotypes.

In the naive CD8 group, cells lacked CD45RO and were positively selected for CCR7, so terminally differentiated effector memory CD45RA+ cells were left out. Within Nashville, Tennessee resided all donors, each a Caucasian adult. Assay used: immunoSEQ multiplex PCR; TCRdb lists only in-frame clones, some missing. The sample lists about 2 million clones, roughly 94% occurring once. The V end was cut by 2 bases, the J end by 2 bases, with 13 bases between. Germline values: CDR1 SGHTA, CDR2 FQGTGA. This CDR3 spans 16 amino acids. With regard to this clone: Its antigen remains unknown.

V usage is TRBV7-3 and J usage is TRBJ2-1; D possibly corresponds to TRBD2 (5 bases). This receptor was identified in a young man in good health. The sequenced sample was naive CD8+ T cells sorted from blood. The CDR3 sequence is CASSLSLISAYNEQFF. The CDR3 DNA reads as TGTGCCAGCAGCTTATCGCTGATTAGCGCCTACAATGAGCAGTTCTTC.